This T cell receptor (beta chain) was retrieved from a study of blood T cells in healthy people across ages. This clonotype was seen more than once but under ten times. The CDR3 runs to 16 residues. Germline V gene lookup returns CDR1 SGHDN and CDR2 FVKESK. Unmatched junction bases numbered 4, after V lost 1 base and J lost 6 bases. It was with a sample-barcoded 5' primer and a J-beta primer mix that a second PCR of about 6 to 11 cycles was run. Each TCR beta cDNA got a 12-nucleotide random molecular identifier. Researchers report that each sample yielded at least 2.5 million CDR3-containing paired-end reads. TCRdb independently ran MiXCR on the 5' RACE reads; one entry per CDR3 protein. The table records hundreds of thousands of distinct CDR3 sequences, roughly 20% of them present only once.

The J gene is TRBJ2-1, the V gene TRBV14; 12 bases fit TRBD2. This receptor was identified in a man in his 70s in good health. The sequenced material came from blood. CDR3 sequence (DNA): TGTGCCAGCAGCCAAGGGACTAGCGGGGATCGCAATGAGCAGTTCTTC. Amino acids: CASSQGTSGDRNEQFF.